The 14 T cell receptor beta chains below all came from one sample that was sequenced in a study of shared clonotypes between healthy human individuals. Data came from immunoSEQ multiplex PCR; TCRdb stores just in-frame clones and leaves some out. The data hold some 1.5 million clones, with approximately 97% observed a single time. The specimen was naive CD4+ T cells sorted from blood. Subset: CD45RA+ positively selected. The receptor set was obtained from a man aged 25-40 years in good health.

The chain carries TRBV18 and TRBJ2-3; 8 bases align to TRBD1. J lost 1 base, V lost 6 bases, and 3 bases had no gene match. The CDR3 is 14 amino acids. Germline V CDR1 and CDR2: KGHSH, LQKENI. The CDR3 DNA reads as TGTGCCAGCTCCGACAGGGGAGGCACAGATACGCAGTATTTT. Protein: CASSDRGGTDTQYF.

This chain uses TRBV15 with TRBJ2-5; unclear D gene. There are 12 residues in the CDR3. Trimming left V 4 bases short and J 5 bases short, with 8 bases between. Germline V gene data show CDR1 as LNHNV and CDR2 as YYDKDF (reference sequence). CDR3 sequence (DNA): TGTGCCACCAGCATCCAGACGGAGACCCAGTACTTC. It yields the protein CATSIQTETQYF.

This clone was seen a single time. The chain employs TRBV10-3 and TRBJ2-7; a possible D gene is TRBD2 (6 bases). The germline V and J ends were trimmed by 6 bases and 2 bases, with 17 bases remaining between them. The CDR3 is 15 amino acids. Per the germline V gene, CDR1 is ENHRY and CDR2 is SYGVKD. The CDR3 region has the DNA TGTGCCATCAGGGAGGGCCTACAGGAAACCTACGAGCAGTACTTC. It codes for CAIREGLQETYEQYF.

V is TRBV5-4 and J is TRBJ2-1, with 8 bases matching TRBD2. The length of the CDR3 is 14 residues. Germline V gene lookup returns CDR1 SGHNT and CDR2 YYREEE (reference sequence). With 3 bases clipped from V and 10 bases from J, the junction kept 9 bases outside the gene matches. CDR3 sequence reads: CASSWTQRGTEQFF. The CDR3 DNA reads as TGTGCCAGCAGCTGGACCCAGCGGGGGACGGAGCAGTTCTTC.

V is TRBV6-5 and J is TRBJ1-3; D remains unclear. The CDR3 has 15 residues. CDR1 and CDR2 (germline): MNHEY, SVGAGI. Deletions cut 6 bases from V and 0 bases from J, with 12 bases between. The CDR3 loop reads CASSLTVSSGNTIYF. The CDR3 DNA follows: TGTGCCAGCAGCCTAACAGTAAGCTCTGGAAACACCATATATTTT.

The J gene is TRBJ2-4, the V gene TRBV14; unclear D gene. V dropped 4 bases and J dropped 3 bases, with 13 bases sitting between them. The germline CDR1 and CDR2 sequences are SGHDN and FVKESK. CDR3 length: 15 residues. Here the CDR3 reads CASSPSLLVKNIQYF. CDR3 in DNA: TGTGCCAGCAGCCCATCCTTGCTGGTCAAAAACATTCAGTACTTC.

The rearrangement links TRBV10-1 to TRBJ2-5, with 8 bases identical to TRBD1. The germline CDR1 and CDR2 sequences are WNHNN and SYGVQD (reference sequence). V dropped 0 bases and J dropped 5; count of bases not matched to a gene: 8. The CDR3 extends over 16 amino acids. The CDR3 reads CASSESAGGDWETQYF. The CDR3 DNA is TGCGCCAGCAGTGAGTCGGCAGGGGGCGATTGGGAGACCCAGTACTTC.

For this clone: Additional DNA sequences in this sample encode the identical CDR3. This chain connects TRBV5-4 to TRBJ2-6; D unclear. The V end lost 0 bases, the J end lost 0 bases, and 4 bases lay between the germline ends. The germline V gene encodes CDR1 SGHNT and CDR2 YYREEE (reference sequence). CDR3 length: 15 residues. The CDR3 here is CASSLVSSGANVLTF. The DNA of the CDR3 is TGTGCCAGCAGCTTGGTGAGCTCTGGGGCCAACGTCCTGACTTTC.

The chain carries TRBV23-1 and TRBJ2-5; TRBD1 might be the D (6 bases). Being an ORF, TRBV23-1 has a function that is uncertain. CDR3 length equals 15 residues. Trimming removed 7 bases at V and 3 bases at J, with 18 bases between. CDR3 nucleotides: TGCGCCAGCACCGGTTCCCGGGACACTAAAGAGACCCAGTACTTC. It specifies CASTGSRDTKETQYF.

This clone was counted a single time. J is TRBJ2-4 and V is TRBV5-1, with TRBD1 as a possible D gene (6 bases). In germline, CDR1 is SGHRS, CDR2 YFSETQ. This CDR3 is built from 14 residues. Trimming removed 3 bases from V and 6 bases from J, with 13 bases in between. The DNA of the CDR3 is TGCGCCAGCAGCTCCGCAGGGGATGTAAACATTCAGTACTTC. The encoded protein is CASSSAGDVNIQYF.

The CDR3 here is CASSPMAGRETQYF. CDR3 nucleotide sequence: TGTGCCAGCTCACCAATGGCGGGCCGGGAGACCCAGTACTTC. The chain has TRBV18 and TRBJ2-5; a possible D gene is TRBD2 (5 bases). The V gene's germline CDR1 is KGHSH and CDR2 LQKENI. Trimming left V 2 bases short and J 5 bases short, with 12 bases between. This CDR3 spans 14 amino acids.

In this sample, this clone turned up once. The chain couples TRBV5-4 to TRBJ2-1; 7 bases are a match to TRBD2. Germline CDR1 and CDR2: SGHNT and YYREEE (reference sequence). The CDR3 spans 16 residues. V was pared by 0 bases and J by 1 base, with 4 bases of the junction left unmatched. CDR3 region: CASSLGRGSSYNEQFF. Written as DNA, the CDR3 is TGTGCCAGCAGCTTGGGGCGCGGGAGTTCCTACAATGAGCAGTTCTTC.

The chain couples TRBV30 to TRBJ2-5; D ambiguous. With 0 bases removed from V and 3 bases from J, the gap between germline ends came to 17 bases. The CDR3 has 16 residues. Germline assignment: CDR1 GTSNPN and CDR2 SVGIG (reference sequence). The chain's CDR3 is CAWSVRFVSVKETQYF. The CDR3 coding sequence is TGTGCCTGGAGTGTACGATTCGTCTCGGTGAAAGAGACCCAGTACTTC.

The rearrangement uses TRBV7-9 and TRBJ2-5, with 9 nucleotides matching TRBD1. In germline, CDR1 is SEHNR, CDR2 FQNEAQ (reference sequence). CDR3 length: 15 amino acids. Losses at the gene ends were 5 bases for V and 5 bases for J; bases not matched to a gene: 9. Here the CDR3 DNA reads TGTGCCAGCAGCGAGGGGACAGGGTCGGGGGAGACCCAGTACTTC. Translated: CASSEGTGSGETQYF. The variable domain in full, completed from reference TRBV7-9 and TRBJ2-5, reads DTGVSQNPRHKITKRGQNVTFRCDPISEHNRLYWYRQTLGQGPEFLTYFQNEAQLEKSRLLSDRFSAERPKGSFSTLEIQRTEQGDSAMYLCASSEGTGSGETQYFGPGTRLLVL.